Listed below are T cell receptor beta chains from one sample, sequenced in a study of siplizumab effects on memory and regulatory T cells. Sequenced by immunoSEQ multiplex PCR; TCRdb stores in-frame clones only, minus some. The sample includes about 100,000 clones, about 92% of them seen just once. The sample taken for sequencing was Tregs sorted from blood. The receptors originated from a human donor in good health. The CDR3 runs from the conserved cysteine through the conserved F or W. The order of the fields is clone size, J gene, V gene, D gene, CDR3 DNA, CDR3 protein. D genes are given only for firm matches. Clone size appears in some rows only: once, few, many, or a class for an expanded clone.

abundance: once; j_gene: TRBJ1-1; v_gene: TRBV2; d_gene: NA; CDR3nt: TGTGCCAGCAGCTCCTCATGGGGGATTCTGAACACTGAAGCTTTCTTT; CDR3aa: CASSSSWGILNTEAFF
abundance: NA; j_gene: TRBJ2-7; v_gene: TRBV6-6; d_gene: TRBD2; CDR3nt: TGTGCCAGCAGTCTAGCGGGACGTACCTACGAGCAGTACTTC; CDR3aa: CASSLAGRTYEQYF
abundance: NA; j_gene: TRBJ2-2; v_gene: TRBV15; d_gene: NA; CDR3nt: TGTGCCACCAGCTCCCCCTCTACTACTATCCCCCTCAGCACCGGGGAGCTGTTTTTT; CDR3aa: CATSSPSTTIPLSTGELFF
abundance: NA; j_gene: TRBJ2-1; v_gene: TRBV5-6; d_gene: NA; CDR3nt: TGTGCCAGCAGCCTGGACTACAGTAGTATCAATGAGCAGTTCTTC; CDR3aa: CASSLDYSSINEQFF
abundance: few; j_gene: TRBJ1-5; v_gene: TRBV4-2; d_gene: NA; CDR3nt: TGTGCCAGCAGCCAAGGAGTGGCCACAAATCAGCCCCAGCATTTT; CDR3aa: CASSQGVATNQPQHF
abundance: NA; j_gene: TRBJ2-2; v_gene: TRBV19; d_gene: NA; CDR3nt: TGTGCCAGTAGTATACAGACTAACACCGGGGAGCTGTTTTTT; CDR3aa: CASSIQTNTGELFF
abundance: once; j_gene: TRBJ2-5; v_gene: TRBV7-9; d_gene: TRBD2; CDR3nt: TGTGCCAGCAGCCTATTAGCGGGAGGGCGTGAGCAGTACTTC; CDR3aa: CASSLLAGGREQYF
abundance: NA; j_gene: TRBJ2-6; v_gene: TRBV7-9; d_gene: NA; CDR3nt: TGTGCCAGCAGCTTAGGCCGCGGTTGGGCTGGGGCCAACGTCCTGACTTTC; CDR3aa: CASSLGRGWAGANVLTF
abundance: NA; j_gene: TRBJ2-7; v_gene: TRBV19; d_gene: NA; CDR3nt: TGTGCCAGTAGTAGGGGATTCTCCTACGAGCAGTACTTC; CDR3aa: CASSRGFSYEQYF
abundance: NA; j_gene: TRBJ2-7; v_gene: TRBV27; d_gene: NA; CDR3nt: TGTGCCAGCAGTTTCGGGGCGACGGAGGGGGCCGAGCAGTACTTC; CDR3aa: CASSFGATEGAEQYF
abundance: NA; j_gene: TRBJ2-7; v_gene: TRBV9; d_gene: TRBD2; CDR3nt: TGTGCCAGCAGCGTAGGGGCTAGCGGGAGGGACGAGCAGTACTTC; CDR3aa: CASSVGASGRDEQYF
abundance: few; j_gene: TRBJ1-4; v_gene: TRBV28; d_gene: NA; CDR3nt: TGTGCCAGCAGCCTGAATGGACGGGGGGAAAAACTGTTTTTT; CDR3aa: CASSLNGRGEKLFF